The present T cell receptor (beta chain) was sequenced within a study of blood T cell repertoires in COVID-19. Study details: Donors in the United States, Italy and Spain gave samples during acute or convalescent COVID-19.

J was trimmed by 3 bases and V by 4 bases; bases with no gene match: 2. The CDR3 sequence is 13 residues long. Germline CDR1 is SSHAT and CDR2 is FNYEAQ (reference sequence). TCRdb's table, derived via immunoSEQ multiplex PCR, lists solely in-frame clones and lacks some. The sample comprises about 50,000 clones, over 65% of which are singletons, and 5% to 7% rests with the top ten. The sample consisted of peripheral blood. The TCR originated in an older woman with acute or convalescent COVID-19. The gene calls are TRBV7-7 and TRBJ2-5; 7 positions match TRBD2. This chain's CDR3 is CASSSGLKETQYF. The CDR3 nucleotides read TGTGCCAGCAGCTCGGGACTAAAAGAGACCCAGTACTTC.